One sample yielded the 3 T cell receptor beta chains listed below, sequenced in a study of memory CD4+ T cells and cytomegalovirus serostatus (dated 2019 in TCRdb). A FACSAria II was used to sort memory CD4+ T cells, defined as single viable CD3+CD4+CD8-CD45RO+ cells. The library was obtained by the immunoSEQ multiplex PCR assay. This immuneACCESS table, as held by TCRdb, lists in-frame sequences with V and J called but not all clones. Of the missing ones, under half trace to an unresolved V gene in checked studies; the others have no known cause. Recorded for this sample are 40,000 to 55,000 clones; over 65% of them occurred a single time. The ten largest make up 1.9% of the sample. The source material was memory CD4+ T cells from blood. These receptors all come from an adult in good health and CMV-seronegative.

This rearrangement joins TRBV10-3 to TRBJ1-2, with 7 bases aligning to TRBD1. The V and J ends lost 4 bases and 0 bases, in that order; junction bases with no gene match: 2. This CDR3 is 14 amino acids long. Germline V CDR1 and CDR2: ENHRY, SYGVKD. CDR3 amino acids: CAISGTGSNYGYTF. The CDR3 DNA sequence: TGTGCCATCAGTGGGACAGGATCTAACTATGGCTACACCTTC.

This clone was picked up a small number of times. The chain employs TRBV5-1 and TRBJ2-2; 8 bases fit TRBD1. V dropped 6 bases and J dropped 3; count of bases not matched to a gene: 4. CDR1 and CDR2 from the germline V gene are SGHRS and YFSETQ. CDR3 size: 14 residues. The CDR3 nucleotides read TGCGCCAGCACGGAACAGGGGGACACCGGGGAGCTGTTTTTT. Amino acid sequence: CASTEQGDTGELFF.

The V and J genes are TRBV6-6 and TRBJ1-1; D is unclear. The CDR3 has 15 residues. V was pared by 4 bases and J by 5 bases, with 17 bases between. Germline CDR1 and CDR2: MNHNY and SVGAGI (reference sequence). CDR3 protein: CASSSMDGLGTEAFF. CDR3 nucleotides: TGTGCCAGCAGTTCCATGGACGGCCTTGGGACTGAAGCTTTCTTT.